This TCR beta chain originates from a study of blood T cell repertoires in COVID-19. Across the study: Material from acute and convalescent COVID-19 was sourced from the United States, Italy and Spain. Nucleic acid was either cDNA or gDNA, and it came from T cells, B-cell-depleted T cells, or PBMCs.

Source study methods: The assay estimated nucleated cells by amplifying reference gene primers. Sequencing used immunoSEQ multiplex PCR; TCRdb keeps in-frame clones, though not all of them. That table is the source of V, J and clone size, and D and trimming were worked out from the DNA. The sample lists under 200,000 clones, about four fifths occurring once. V shed 6 bases and J shed 2 bases, with 14 bases lying between them. CDR1 is MDHEN, CDR2 SYDVKM, per germline. The CDR3 covers 14 residues. The chain combines TRBV28 with TRBJ2-7; maybe TRBD2 (6 bases). The clonotype comes from a human donor with acute or convalescent COVID-19. The donor label of this sample is uncertain. The sequencing sample was made of peripheral blood. The CDR3 DNA follows: TGTGCCAGCAGCCAGGGACTTGAGCCCTACGAGCAGTACTTC. Protein product: CASSQGLEPYEQYF.